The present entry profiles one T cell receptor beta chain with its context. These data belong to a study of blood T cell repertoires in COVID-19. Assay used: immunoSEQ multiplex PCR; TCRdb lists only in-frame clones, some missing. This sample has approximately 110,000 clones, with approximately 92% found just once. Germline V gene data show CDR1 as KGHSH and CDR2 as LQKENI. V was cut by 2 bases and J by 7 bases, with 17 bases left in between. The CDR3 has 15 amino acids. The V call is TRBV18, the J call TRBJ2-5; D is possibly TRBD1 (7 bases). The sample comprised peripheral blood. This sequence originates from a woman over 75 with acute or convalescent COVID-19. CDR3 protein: CASSPAEGALGTQYF. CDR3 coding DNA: TGTGCCAGCTCACCAGCGGAGGGGGCGTTGGGGACCCAGTACTTC.